Given below is one T cell receptor (beta chain) in context. Its cognate antigen is unknown. V gave up 4 bases and J gave up 0 bases; unmatched junction bases: 2. The CDR3 runs to 14 residues. Germline-derived CDR1 and CDR2 are MGHRA and YSYEKL. These data belong to a study of cytomegalovirus exposure and HLA in healthy donors. Study background: Both the 120 or so validation repertoires and the 666 first-cohort repertoires used the same platform, as reported by a later analysis.

Study-level results: Cytomegalovirus-associated TCR beta chains were listed, numbering 150 to 200.

Profiled with immunoSEQ multiplex PCR; TCRdb holds only in-frame clones, not every one. The sample has 150,000 or so clones, approximately 80% seen once. The clonotype comes from a man aged 25 to 40 in good health and CMV-seropositive. The J gene is TRBJ1-1, the V gene TRBV4-1; 7 nucleotides agree with TRBD1. The specimen was PBMCs. CDR3 amino acids: CASSRDRMNTEAFF. The CDR3 bases are TGCGCCAGCAGCCGGGACAGAATGAACACTGAAGCTTTCTTT.